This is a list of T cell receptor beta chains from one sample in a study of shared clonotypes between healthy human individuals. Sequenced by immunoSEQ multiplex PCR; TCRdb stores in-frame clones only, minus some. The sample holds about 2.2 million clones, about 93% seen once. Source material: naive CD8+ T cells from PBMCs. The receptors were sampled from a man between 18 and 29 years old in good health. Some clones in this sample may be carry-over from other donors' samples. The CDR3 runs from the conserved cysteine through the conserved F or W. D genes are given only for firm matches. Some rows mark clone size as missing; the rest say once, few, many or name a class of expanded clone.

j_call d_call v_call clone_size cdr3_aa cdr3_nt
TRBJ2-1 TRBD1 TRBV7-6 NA CASSLAGTGKLNEQFF TGTGCCAGCAGCTTAGCCGGGACAGGGAAGTTGAATGAGCAGTTCTTC
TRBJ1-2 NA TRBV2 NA CARRGQWESVDGYTF TGTGCCAGGAGGGGACAATGGGAATCTGTCGATGGCTACACCTTC
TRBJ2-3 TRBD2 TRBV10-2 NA CASISGLAGASDTQYF TGCGCCAGCATCTCAGGACTAGCGGGAGCCTCGGATACGCAGTATTTT
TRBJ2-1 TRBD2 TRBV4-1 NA CASSQQPGLVSNEQFF TGCGCCAGCAGCCAACAACCGGGACTAGTTAGCAATGAGCAGTTCTTC
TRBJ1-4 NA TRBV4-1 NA CASSPAYTGSTNEKLFF TGCGCCAGCAGCCCAGCATACACAGGATCAACTAATGAAAAACTGTTTTTT
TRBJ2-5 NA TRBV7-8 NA CASIPAEGGGETQYF TGTGCCAGCATCCCTGCGGAGGGAGGGGGAGAGACCCAGTACTTC
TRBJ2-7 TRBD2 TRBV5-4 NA CASSPELAGSSYEQYF TGTGCCAGCAGCCCTGAACTAGCGGGAAGCTCCTACGAGCAGTACTTC
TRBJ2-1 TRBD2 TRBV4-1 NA CASSPVIYVRTSGRINEQFF TGCGCCAGCAGCCCGGTCATATATGTAAGGACTAGCGGGAGGATCAATGAGCAGTTCTTC
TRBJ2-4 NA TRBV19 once CASTYRGAKNIQYF TGTGCCAGTACCTATCGGGGGGCCAAAAACATTCAGTACTTC
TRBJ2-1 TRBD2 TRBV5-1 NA CASSLGTSGYNEQFF TGCGCCAGCAGCCTAGGGACTAGCGGTTACAATGAGCAGTTCTTC
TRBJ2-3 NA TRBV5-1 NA CASSSKRIAETDTQYF TGCGCCAGCAGCTCTAAAAGAATAGCGGAGACAGATACGCAGTATTTT
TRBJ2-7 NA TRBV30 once CAWSALGGRYEQYF TGTGCCTGGAGTGCGTTGGGGGGTAGGTACGAGCAGTACTTC
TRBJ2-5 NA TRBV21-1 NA CASSKVRQRPQETQYF TGTGCCAGCAGCAAAGTGAGACAGAGACCTCAAGAGACCCAGTACTTC
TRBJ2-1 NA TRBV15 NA CATSSLGGGNEQFF TGTGCCACCAGCAGCTTGGGGGGAGGCAATGAGCAGTTCTTC
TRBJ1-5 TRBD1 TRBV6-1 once CASRDRAINQPQHF TGTGCCAGCAGGGACAGGGCTATTAATCAGCCCCAGCATTTT
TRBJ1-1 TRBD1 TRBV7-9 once CASSPGQGTEAFF TGTGCCAGCAGCCCAGGACAGGGGACTGAAGCTTTCTTT
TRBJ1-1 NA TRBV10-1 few CASRVLPYTEAFF TGCGCCAGCAGAGTCCTGCCGTACACTGAAGCTTTCTTT
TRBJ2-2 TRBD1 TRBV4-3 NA CASSQWDRGEGNTGELFF TGCGCCAGCAGCCAGTGGGACAGGGGAGAGGGGAACACCGGGGAGCTGTTTTTT
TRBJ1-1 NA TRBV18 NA CASSIGNTEAFF TGTGCCAGCTCAATCGGGAACACTGAAGCTTTCTTT
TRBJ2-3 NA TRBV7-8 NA CASSLVGSGGGADTQYF TGTGCCAGCAGCTTAGTGGGTAGCGGAGGGGGCGCAGATACGCAGTATTTT
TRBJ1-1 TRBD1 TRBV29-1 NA CSVDGGGRTEAFF TGCAGCGTTGATGGAGGGGGCCGGACTGAAGCTTTCTTT
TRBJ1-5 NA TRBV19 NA CASSPRGYSNQPQHF TGTGCCAGTAGTCCGCGAGGGTATTCTAATCAGCCCCAGCATTTT